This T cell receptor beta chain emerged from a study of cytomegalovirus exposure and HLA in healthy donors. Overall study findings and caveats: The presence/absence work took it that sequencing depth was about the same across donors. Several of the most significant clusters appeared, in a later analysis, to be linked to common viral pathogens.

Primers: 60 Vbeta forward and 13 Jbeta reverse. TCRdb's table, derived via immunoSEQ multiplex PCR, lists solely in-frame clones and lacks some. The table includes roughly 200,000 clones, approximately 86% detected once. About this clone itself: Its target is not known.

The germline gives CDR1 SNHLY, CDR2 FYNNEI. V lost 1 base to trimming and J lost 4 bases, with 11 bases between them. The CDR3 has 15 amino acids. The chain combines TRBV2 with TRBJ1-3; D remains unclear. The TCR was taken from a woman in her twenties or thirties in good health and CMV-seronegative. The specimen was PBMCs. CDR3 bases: TGTGCCAGCAGTGAAGGAGCCGGGTCCGGAAACACCATATATTTT. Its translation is CASSEGAGSGNTIYF.